A single sample gave rise to the 30 T cell receptor beta chains below, sequenced in a study of cytomegalovirus exposure and HLA in healthy donors (dated by TCRdb to about 2017). The library was generated by the immunoSEQ multiplex PCR assay. For the multiplex PCR, a mixture combining 60 forward primers for TCR Vbeta segments and 13 reverse primers for TCR Jbeta segments was used. TCRdb mirrors the immuneACCESS table, restricted to in-frame sequences. Some clones are absent from its copies; in checked studies, under half trace to an unresolved V gene, and the reason for the others is unknown. The sample table holds some 160,000 clones, of which around 80% were seen once. The ten largest clones represent 1.5% of the sample. The material sequenced was PBMCs. These receptors were obtained from a woman aged 18-29 years in good health and CMV-seronegative.

The chain couples TRBV7-8 to TRBJ2-2; D remains unclear. CDR3 length: 16 residues. V was shortened by 4 bases and J by 2 bases, with 14 bases between the two germline ends. Germline V gene lookup returns CDR1 SGHVS and CDR2 FQNEAQ. The CDR3 loop reads CASSYLGRVNTGELFF. The CDR3 DNA is TGTGCCAGCAGCTACCTAGGCCGGGTAAACACCGGGGAGCTGTTTTTT.

V and J are TRBV4-1 and TRBJ2-5; D unclear. Germline CDR1 is MGHRA and CDR2 is YSYEKL. CDR3 length: 14 amino acids. Trimming took off 5 bases at V and 5 bases at J, with 15 bases between the two ends. CDR3 coding DNA: TGCGCCAGCAGCTATCCACAAAAGTCGGAGACCCAGTACTTC. This translates into CASSYPQKSETQYF.

This clone has a single count. V and J are TRBV7-9 and TRBJ1-2, with a weak D call TRBD1 (6 bases). CDR1 and CDR2 from the germline V gene are SEHNR and FQNEAQ (reference sequence). With 6 bases removed from V and 6 bases from J, the gap between germline ends came to 17 bases. The CDR3 has 14 residues. CDR3 amino acids: CASRLSNRAHGYTF. CDR3 nucleotide sequence: TGTGCCAGCAGACTCTCAAACAGGGCTCATGGCTACACCTTC.

This clone has more than one count but fewer than ten. The rearrangement uses TRBV6-5 and TRBJ2-7; 9 bases agree with TRBD1. The CDR3 extends over 15 amino acids. Trimming removed 0 bases from V and 2 bases from J; junction bases left unmatched: 2. The germline CDR1 and CDR2 sequences are MNHEY and SVGAGI. As DNA, the CDR3 is TGTGCCAGCAGTTACTCGGGACAGGGACCCTACGAGCAGTACTTC. Protein product: CASSYSGQGPYEQYF.

The chain uses TRBV28 and TRBJ1-1; 12 bases agree with TRBD1. J gave up 0 bases and V 5 bases, and 10 bases lay outside the gene matches. The V gene's germline CDR1 is MDHEN and CDR2 SYDVKM. The CDR3 has 18 amino acids. CDR3 loop: CASSGPGQGAWMNTEAFF. CDR3 nucleotide sequence: TGTGCCAGCAGTGGCCCGGGACAGGGGGCTTGGATGAACACTGAAGCTTTCTTT.

The CDR3 spells CASRKRQENRNTEAFF. CDR3 DNA: TGTGCCAGCAGGAAGCGACAGGAAAATCGAAACACTGAAGCTTTCTTT. The gene calls are TRBV7-2 and TRBJ1-1; TRBD1 might be the D (6 bases). The CDR3 is made up of 16 amino acids. V lost 6 bases to trimming and J lost 2 bases, with 19 bases between them. From germline, CDR1 is SGHTA and CDR2 FQGNSA.

V gene TRBV7-9 combines with J gene TRBJ1-4, with unresolved D. CDR3 size: 12 residues. Germline V lookup: CDR1 SEHNR, CDR2 FQNEAQ (reference sequence). Trimming removed 7 bases at V and 7 bases at J, with 10 bases between. The CDR3 spells CASNYASEKLFF. For the CDR3, the DNA is TGTGCCAGCAACTATGCGTCTGAAAAACTGTTTTTT.

The chain has TRBV4-1 and TRBJ2-5; D is unresolved. The CDR3 is 13 amino acids. CDR1 and CDR2 (germline): MGHRA, YSYEKL. V lost 1 base to trimming and J lost 1 base, with 4 bases between them. The CDR3 loop reads CASSQAVQETQYF. CDR3 DNA: TGCGCCAGCAGCCAAGCGGTCCAAGAGACCCAGTACTTC.

This sequence joins TRBV5-6 and TRBJ2-5; TRBD2 aligns across 12 bases. Germline lookup yields CDR1 SGHDT and CDR2 YYEEEE. Germline trimming cut 2 bases from V and 0 bases from J; bases unmatched to any gene: 8. The CDR3 totals 18 residues. The chain's CDR3 is CASSFRTSGVSNQETQYF. The CDR3 coding sequence is TGTGCCAGCAGCTTTCGGACTAGCGGGGTATCTAACCAAGAGACCCAGTACTTC.

V usage is TRBV5-1 and J usage is TRBJ1-1; TRBD1 agrees at 7 bases. This CDR3 contains 14 residues. V lost 2 bases, J lost 4 bases, and 5 bases stayed unmatched. Looked up from germline, CDR1 is SGHRS and CDR2 is YFSETQ. This CDR3 is CASSLGTVGTEAFF. For the CDR3, the DNA is TGCGCCAGCAGCTTAGGGACAGTCGGCACTGAAGCTTTCTTT.

This rearrangement joins TRBV28 to TRBJ1-2, with D perhaps TRBD1 (6 bases). CDR3 size: 18 residues. V was pared by 4 bases and J by 2 bases, with 23 bases between. The V gene's germline CDR1 is MDHEN and CDR2 SYDVKM. CDR3 in amino acids: CASSSPPRGKTTNYGYTF. The CDR3 bases are TGTGCCAGCAGTTCTCCCCCCAGGGGTAAAACAACGAACTATGGCTACACCTTC.

The CDR3 bases are TGTGCCAGCTCACCTCAGGGAAAACCCTACGAGCAGTACTTC. Translation: CASSPQGKPYEQYF. The chain joins TRBV18 to TRBJ2-7; maybe TRBD1 (5 bases). The V and J ends lost 3 bases and 2 bases respectively, with 11 bases between them. The CDR3 has 14 residues. Germline CDR1 and CDR2: KGHSH and LQKENI.

This clone was found once. J is TRBJ1-6 and V is TRBV6-1, with 8 positions matching TRBD1. The CDR3 contains 14 residues. Germline V lookup: CDR1 MNHNS, CDR2 SASEGT. The ends lost 2 bases at V and 7 bases at J; junction bases unmatched: 1. The CDR3, as DNA: TGTGCCAGCAGTGAATGGGACAGGAATTCACCCCTCCACTTT. Its protein product is CASSEWDRNSPLHF.

The rearrangement links TRBV29-1 to TRBJ1-2; a possible D gene is TRBD1 (5 bases). The CDR3 covers 12 residues. The V end was cut by 5 bases, the J end by 7 bases, with 14 bases between. Germline V gene lookup returns CDR1 SQVTM and CDR2 ANQGSEA. CDR3 nucleotides: TGCAGCGTTCCTGGGACGGGGGGTGGCTACACCTTC. Residues: CSVPGTGGGYTF.

The chain combines TRBV28 with TRBJ1-4, with D hard to call. The CDR3 is made up of 16 amino acids. Germline CDR1 is MDHEN and CDR2 is SYDVKM. V was shortened by 3 bases and J by 11 bases, with 22 bases between the two germline ends. The CDR3 nucleotides read TGTGCCAGCAGTTTTGTGGGGAGGGAGGAGTCTGAGAAACTGTTTTTT. Translating it yields CASSFVGREESEKLFF.

This clone was seen more than once but under ten times. The CDR3 region has the DNA TGTGCCAGCAGCAGACAGGGGTTTGGGAATGGCTACACCTTC. Protein product: CASSRQGFGNGYTF. This chain connects TRBV7-2 to TRBJ1-2; 8 positions agree with TRBD1. CDR1 is SGHTA, CDR2 FQGNSA, per germline. Germline trimming cut 5 bases from V and 6 bases from J; bases unmatched to any gene: 8. The CDR3 has 14 amino acids.

As regards this clone: The junction departs from the called germline gene at one end, perhaps through a read error. The gene calls are TRBV5-1 and TRBJ2-4; perhaps TRBD2 as D (6 bases). The CDR3 loop spans 18 amino acids. CDR1 is SGHRS and CDR2 is YFSETQ in the germline V gene. CDR3 sequence: CASSLGAEGRYAKNSQYF. In nucleotides, the CDR3 is TGCGCCAGCAGCTTGGGCGCCGAGGGGAGGTATGCCAAAAACAGTCAGTACTTC.

The chain is built from TRBV28 and TRBJ1-2, with TRBD1 identical over 7 bases. Looked up from germline, CDR1 is MDHEN and CDR2 is SYDVKM. V trimming: 5 bases; J trimming: 0 bases; junction bases outside the gene matches: 12. The CDR3 contains 17 residues. CDR3 in amino acids: CASSRTRQGLANYGYTF. The DNA of the CDR3 is TGTGCCAGCAGTCGGACTCGACAGGGTCTAGCTAACTATGGCTACACCTTC.

This clone appeared a single time. The V and J genes are TRBV5-6 and TRBJ2-2, with D possibly matching TRBD1 (6 bases). Trimming left V 1 base short and J 0 bases short, with 10 bases between. Germline values: CDR1 SGHDT, CDR2 YYEEEE. This CDR3 spans 16 amino acids. The DNA for the CDR3 is TGTGCCAGCAGCTTGTACGGGACAACGAACACCGGGGAGCTGTTTTTT. Translating it yields CASSLYGTTNTGELFF.

The chain couples TRBV7-9 to TRBJ2-7; D may be TRBD1 (6 bases). V lost 5 bases, J lost 0 bases, and 11 bases lay in between. Germline V gives CDR1 SEHNR, CDR2 FQNEAQ (reference sequence). There are 14 residues in the CDR3. For the CDR3, the DNA is TGTGCCAGCAGCCCCGCGGACAGCTCCTACGAGCAGTACTTC. This codes for CASSPADSSYEQYF. The whole variable domain, remainder taken from reference TRBV7-9 and TRBJ2-7, is DTGVSQNPRHKITKRGQNVTFRCDPISEHNRLYWYRQTLGQGPEFLTYFQNEAQLEKSRLLSDRFSAERPKGSFSTLEIQRTEQGDSAMYLCASSPADSSYEQYFGPGTRLTVT.

As to this clone: Additional DNA sequences in this sample encode the identical CDR3. The chain carries TRBV18 and TRBJ1-5; D unclear. V dropped 3 bases and J dropped 7 bases, with 7 bases sitting between them. Germline loops: CDR1 KGHSH, CDR2 LQKENI. The CDR3 totals 12 residues. CDR3 loop: CASSPGGQPQHF. The CDR3 DNA follows: TGTGCCAGCTCACCTGGAGGGCAGCCCCAGCATTTT.

V usage is TRBV6-5 and J usage is TRBJ1-1, with TRBD1 matching over 7 bases. V dropped 6 bases and J dropped 0; count of bases not matched to a gene: 7. CDR1 is MNHEY, CDR2 SVGAGI, per germline. The CDR3 is 15 amino acids. The CDR3 DNA reads TGTGCCAGCAGATTTGACAGGGCCCTGAACACTGAAGCTTTCTTT. It encodes CASRFDRALNTEAFF.

This sequence joins TRBV7-6 and TRBJ1-1, with D uncertain. V gave up 6 bases and J gave up 4 bases, with 15 bases separating them. Germline V gene lookup returns CDR1 SGHVS and CDR2 FNYEAQ. CDR3 length equals 14 residues. The CDR3 region has the DNA TGTGCCAGCAGGTCGGACGGAGGGAGCACTGAAGCTTTCTTT. Amino acid sequence: CASRSDGGSTEAFF. The full variable domain, in which reference TRBV7-6 and TRBJ1-1 provide the parts outside the CDR3, is GAGVSQSPRYKVTKRGQDVALRCDPISGHVSLYWYRQALGQGPEFLTYFNYEAQQDKSGLPNDRFSAERPEGSISTLTIQRTEQRDSAMYRCASRSDGGSTEAFFGQGTRLTVV.

V is TRBV4-1 and J is TRBJ1-2; the D gene is possibly TRBD1 (5 bases). Trimming shortened V by 6 bases and J by 1 base, and 12 bases separated the two germline ends. This CDR3 spans 14 amino acids. CDR1 and CDR2 from the germline V gene are MGHRA and YSYEKL. This CDR3 is CASSDSMDNYGYTF. DNA of the CDR3: TGCGCCAGCAGTGACAGTATGGATAACTATGGCTACACCTTC.

V gene TRBV10-3 combines with J gene TRBJ2-1; TRBD1 aligns across 8 bases. Looked up from germline, CDR1 is ENHRY and CDR2 is SYGVKD. V gave up 4 bases and J gave up 7 bases; unmatched junction bases: 6. The CDR3 contains 14 residues. The CDR3 protein is CAISAGGETNEQFF. The CDR3, as DNA: TGTGCCATCAGTGCAGGGGGCGAAACAAATGAGCAGTTCTTC.

This chain connects TRBV29-1 to TRBJ1-1, with 7 bases lining up with TRBD1. CDR3 length equals 14 residues. Trimming removed 8 bases from V and 4 bases from J; junction bases left unmatched: 13. Per the germline V gene, CDR1 is SQVTM and CDR2 is ANQGSEA. As DNA, the CDR3 is TGCAGCTCCGAGACAGGGTTTTTCTCCACTGAAGCTTTCTTT. Its translation: CSSETGFFSTEAFF. The variable domain in full, completed from reference TRBV29-1 and TRBJ1-1, reads SAVISQKPSRDICQRGTSLTIQCQVDSQVTMMFWYRQQPGQSLTLIATANQGSEATYESGFVIDKFPISRPNLTFSTLTVSNMSPEDSSIYLCSSETGFFSTEAFFGQGTRLTVV.

The chain links TRBV11-2 to TRBJ2-7; D may be TRBD1 (5 bases). This CDR3 spans 12 amino acids. Trimming removed 2 bases from V and 5 bases from J, with 7 bases in between. Germline V gene lookup returns CDR1 SGHAT and CDR2 FQNNGV. CDR3 protein: CASSLQGDEQYF. For the CDR3, the DNA is TGTGCCAGCAGCTTACAAGGGGACGAGCAGTACTTC.

The CDR3 spells CASSERGLIQYF. As DNA, the CDR3 is TGTGCCAGCAGTGAGCGGGGATTAATTCAGTACTTC. J is TRBJ2-4 and V is TRBV6-1; D is possibly TRBD2 (6 bases). Per germline, CDR1 MNHNS and CDR2 SASEGT. Trimming cost V 3 bases and J 10 bases, with 10 bases left between them. CDR3 length: 12 amino acids.

This clone was detected only a few times. The chain recombines TRBV2 with TRBJ2-3; no clear D. Trimming took 8 bases from V and 2 from J, leaving 11 bases between them. The CDR3 totals 13 residues. Per the germline V gene, CDR1 is SNHLY and CDR2 is FYNNEI. CDR3 loop: CASPRQDTDTQYF. The CDR3 DNA reads as TGTGCCAGCCCCCGGCAGGACACAGATACGCAGTATTTT.

The rearrangement uses TRBV6-4 and TRBJ2-2; 10 nucleotides match TRBD2. The CDR3 runs 14 residues. Germline CDR1 and CDR2: MRHNA and SNTAGT. V lost 3 bases to trimming and J lost 5 bases; unmatched junction nucleotides: 0. CDR3 DNA: TGTGCCAGCAGTGAACTAGCGGGGACCGGGGAGCTGTTTTTT. It encodes CASSELAGTGELFF.